These 32 T cell receptor beta chains were sequenced from one sample in a study of blood T cell repertoires in COVID-19. Data came from immunoSEQ multiplex PCR; TCRdb stores just in-frame clones and leaves some out. The sample yields about 250,000 clones, 65% to 85% seen once. The sample consisted of peripheral blood. These receptors originate from a woman in her thirties or forties who had recovered from COVID-19.

The V and J genes are TRBV5-1 and TRBJ2-1, with TRBD2 as a possible D gene (5 bases). Trimming stripped 2 bases from V and 4 bases from J, with 13 bases between. This CDR3 region has 15 residues. From germline, CDR1 is SGHRS and CDR2 YFSETQ. The DNA for the CDR3 is TGCGCCAGCAGCTTAGGCGGGCATCCGTACAATGAGCAGTTCTTC. Translating gives CASSLGGHPYNEQFF.

This clone showed up just a few times. This sequence joins TRBV24-1 and TRBJ1-1; 11 positions match TRBD1. CDR3 length: 14 amino acids. Germline V gives CDR1 KGHDR, CDR2 SFDVKD. V was pared by 7 bases and J by 10 bases, with 10 bases of the junction left unmatched. The CDR3 sequence: CATSLGQGAVGAFF. The CDR3 bases are TGTGCCACCAGCCTTGGACAGGGGGCAGTCGGAGCTTTCTTT.

A single count supports this clone. The J gene is TRBJ1-3, the V gene TRBV7-9; possibly TRBD1 for D (6 bases). Germline loops: CDR1 SEHNR, CDR2 FQNEAQ (reference sequence). This CDR3 comprises 19 residues. Trimming removed 5 bases at V and 1 base at J, with 24 bases between. The CDR3 nucleotides read TGTGCCAGCAGCCCGCGCCGAAGGGGGATATCCCTATCTGGAAACACCATATATTTT. Its protein product is CASSPRRRGISLSGNTIYF. The variable domain in full, completed from reference TRBV7-9 and TRBJ1-3, reads DTGVSQNPRHKITKRGQNVTFRCDPISEHNRLYWYRQTLGQGPEFLTYFQNEAQLEKSRLLSDRFSAERPKGSFSTLEIQRTEQGDSAMYLCASSPRRRGISLSGNTIYFGEGSWLTVV.

This chain connects TRBV3-1 (or the pseudogene TRBV3-2) to TRBJ1-4; 8 bases align to TRBD1. CDR1 is LGHDT and CDR2 is YNNKEL in the germline V gene (reference sequence). V was pared by 4 bases and J by 10 bases, with 8 bases of the junction left unmatched. The CDR3 loop spans 14 amino acids. The CDR3 nucleotides are TGTGCCAGCAGCCCTAGGACAGGGATTGGAAAACTGTTTTTT. Translating gives CASSPRTGIGKLFF.

The chain combines TRBV7-9 with TRBJ2-7, with D tentatively TRBD1 (5 bases). The CDR3 covers 15 residues. Germline lookup yields CDR1 SEHNR and CDR2 FQNEAQ (reference sequence). The V and J ends lost 6 bases and 5 bases respectively, with 20 bases between them. CDR3 in amino acids: CASSSWANLGDEQYF. The CDR3 DNA sequence: TGTGCCAGCAGTTCCTGGGCCAACTTAGGGGACGAGCAGTACTTC.

The chain carries TRBV9 and TRBJ1-2; D is possibly TRBD1 (5 bases). CDR3 length: 13 residues. The ends were cut back, 0 bases at V and 6 bases at J, with 9 bases in the middle. Germline lookup yields CDR1 SGDLS and CDR2 YYNGEE. CDR3 in amino acids: CASSVAQGNGYTF. As DNA, the CDR3 is TGTGCCAGCAGCGTAGCCCAGGGAAATGGCTACACCTTC.

The chain is built from TRBV4-1 and TRBJ2-5; D remains unclear. This CDR3 is built from 13 residues. Germline CDR1 reads MGHRA; CDR2 reads YSYEKL. V was cut by 1 base and J by 4 bases, with 7 bases left in between. In DNA, the CDR3 is TGCGCCAGCAGCCAAGTAGTCCGAGAGACCCAGTACTTC. Protein: CASSQVVRETQYF.

The V call is TRBV7-7, the J call TRBJ2-5; weak D call: TRBD2 (7 bases). Germline V gene sequence: CDR1 SSHAT, CDR2 FNYEAQ (reference sequence). Trimming stripped 5 bases from V and 5 bases from J, with 21 bases between. This CDR3 region has 16 residues. This chain's CDR3 is CASSPRGLQGGETQYF. The CDR3 DNA reads as TGTGCCAGCAGCCCGCGGGGGCTCCAGGGTGGGGAGACCCAGTACTTC.

V is TRBV28 and J is TRBJ1-5, with 9 bases lining up with TRBD1. V lost 0 bases to trimming and J lost 9 bases; unmatched junction nucleotides: 9. The CDR3 loop spans 16 amino acids. Per the germline V gene, CDR1 is MDHEN and CDR2 is SYDVKM. This chain's CDR3 is CASSLWATGGAGPQHF. For the CDR3, the DNA is TGTGCCAGCAGTTTATGGGCGACAGGGGGTGCGGGGCCCCAGCATTTT.

This CDR3 reads CASSLRDYGYTF. For the CDR3, the DNA is TGTGCCAGCAGTTTGAGGGACTATGGCTACACCTTC. The V and J genes are TRBV28 and TRBJ1-2; D remains unclear. The CDR3 is 12 residues long. Germline V gene sequence: CDR1 MDHEN, CDR2 SYDVKM. With 3 bases removed from V and 3 bases from J, the gap between germline ends came to 5 bases.

The V call is TRBV5-6, the J call TRBJ2-3, with a tentative D call TRBD1 (5 bases). V lost 2 bases and J lost 3, with 13 bases in between. Germline V CDR1 and CDR2: SGHDT, YYEEEE. The CDR3 contains 15 residues. CDR3 sequence reads: CASSLGAGLTDTQYF. The CDR3 DNA reads TGTGCCAGCAGCTTAGGGGCAGGGTTGACAGATACGCAGTATTTT.

This chain links TRBV2 with TRBJ1-5; perhaps TRBD1 as D (5 bases). The CDR3 totals 13 residues. CDR1 is SNHLY, CDR2 FYNNEI, per germline. Between the trimmed V and J ends, which lost 8 bases and 0 bases, there was a span of 8 bases. CDR3 sequence: CASARDSNQPQHF. For the CDR3, the DNA is TGTGCCAGCGCCAGGGATAGCAATCAGCCCCAGCATTTT.

The chain combines TRBV7-9 with TRBJ1-6; no firm D call. V was clipped by 5 bases and J by 8 bases, with 10 bases between them. This CDR3 spans 13 amino acids. Germline-derived CDR1 and CDR2 are SEHNR and FQNEAQ (reference sequence). As DNA, the CDR3 is TGTGCCAGCAGCCCGAACCGGGATTCACCCCTCCACTTT. Amino acid sequence: CASSPNRDSPLHF.

The chain links TRBV4-1 to TRBJ2-7, with 7 nucleotides matching TRBD2. V lost 0 bases and J lost 5; bases outside the gene matches: 10. Germline lookup yields CDR1 MGHRA and CDR2 YSYEKL. The CDR3 has 16 residues. CDR3 sequence reads: CASSQDPTGGGNEQYF. The CDR3 region has the DNA TGCGCCAGCAGCCAAGATCCGACGGGGGGAGGTAACGAGCAGTACTTC.

This clone was detected once. V usage is TRBV4-1 and J usage is TRBJ2-1; D not certain. Trimming left V 0 bases short and J 8 bases short, with 8 bases between. The CDR3 is 13 amino acids. CDR1 is MGHRA and CDR2 is YSYEKL in the germline V gene. The CDR3 loop is CASSQDPRDEQFF. CDR3 in DNA: TGCGCCAGCAGCCAAGATCCTCGGGATGAGCAGTTCTTC.

This chain uses TRBV5-1 with TRBJ2-5; D might be TRBD2 (5 bases). CDR3 length equals 14 residues. The V end was cut by 0 bases, the J end by 2 bases, with 8 bases between. The germline gives CDR1 SGHRS, CDR2 YFSETQ. CDR3 in DNA: TGCGCCAGCAGCTTGGGGCTAGCACAAGAGACCCAGTACTTC. Its translation: CASSLGLAQETQYF.

The J gene is TRBJ1-6, the V gene TRBV12-3 or TRBV12-4, with no clear D. The CDR3 is made up of 12 amino acids. Trimming left V 8 bases short and J 7 bases short, with 9 bases between. CDR3 in amino acids: CASRSANSPLHF. CDR3 bases: TGTGCCAGCCGGAGTGCGAATTCACCCCTCCACTTT.

The chain uses TRBV15 and TRBJ1-2; 9 nucleotides line up with TRBD1. The CDR3 totals 17 residues. In germline, CDR1 is LNHNV, CDR2 YYDKDF (reference sequence). V trimming: 3 bases; J trimming: 2 bases; junction bases outside the gene matches: 10. Here the CDR3 DNA reads TGTGCCACCAGCAGGACGATTAGGGACAGGGTGAACTATGGCTACACCTTC. It yields the protein CATSRTIRDRVNYGYTF. The entire variable domain, with the rest obtained from reference TRBV15 and TRBJ1-2, is as follows: DAMVIQNPRYQVTQFGKPVTLSCSQTLNHNVMYWYQQKSSQAPKLLFHYYDKDFNNEADTPDNFQSRRPNTSFCFLDIRSPGLGDTAMYLCATSRTIRDRVNYGYTFGSGTRLTVV.

The chain carries TRBV14 and TRBJ1-1, with a tentative D call TRBD1 (6 bases). V lost 4 bases, J lost 4 bases, and 13 bases lay in between. CDR3 length: 14 residues. The germline gives CDR1 SGHDN, CDR2 FVKESK. The DNA of the CDR3 is TGTGCCAGCAGCCGAACAGGGTTGGTCACTGAAGCTTTCTTT. Translating gives CASSRTGLVTEAFF.

V and J are TRBV5-1 and TRBJ1-6; TRBD1 matches at 8 bases. This CDR3 contains 14 residues. Germline CDR1 is SGHRS and CDR2 is YFSETQ. The trim removed 3 bases at V and 7 bases at J, leaving 3 bases unmatched. The DNA for the CDR3 is TGCGCCAGCAGCTCGGACAGGGTCAATTCACCCCTCCACTTT. Translation gives CASSSDRVNSPLHF.

The rearrangement joins TRBV29-1 to TRBJ2-1; 8 positions match TRBD2. CDR1 SQVTM and CDR2 ANQGSEA come from the germline V gene. Trimming removed 6 bases from V and 6 bases from J; junction bases left unmatched: 10. The CDR3 has 14 residues. CDR3 protein: CSVTRGGDSNEQFF. CDR3 in DNA: TGCAGCGTGACCCGGGGGGGCGATTCCAATGAGCAGTTCTTC.

This chain links TRBV7-9 with TRBJ2-5; tentative D call: TRBD1 (7 bases). Germline CDR1 and CDR2: SEHNR and FQNEAQ (reference sequence). Trimming stripped 6 bases from V and 7 bases from J, with 18 bases between. This CDR3 is built from 14 residues. CDR3 protein: CASSRQGGQLTQYF. CDR3 coding DNA: TGTGCCAGCAGTCGCCAGGGGGGACAGTTGACCCAGTACTTC.

V is TRBV24-1 and J is TRBJ2-2; TRBD1 might be the D (6 bases). V lost 6 bases, J lost 3 bases, and 16 bases lay in between. Germline V gene data show CDR1 as KGHDR and CDR2 as SFDVKD. The length of the CDR3 is 16 residues. The CDR3 nucleotides read TGTGCCACCAGTCCAGCGACAGGCCTGGACACCGGGGAGCTGTTTTTT. Amino acid sequence: CATSPATGLDTGELFF.

This chain uses TRBV6-6 with TRBJ1-3; the match to TRBD1 covers 8 bases. There are 12 residues in the CDR3. Germline V gene data show CDR1 as MNHNY and CDR2 as SVGAGI (reference sequence). The CDR3 nucleotides are TGTGCGACGGGGCAGGGGGCAAACACCATATATTTT. Protein: CATGQGANTIYF.

This chain joins TRBV2 and TRBJ2-3; 8 bases agree with TRBD2. The CDR3 covers 14 residues. J lost 5 bases, V lost 6 bases, and 7 bases had no gene match. The germline gives CDR1 SNHLY, CDR2 FYNNEI. CDR3 protein: CASSQGLVVDTQYF. The CDR3 nucleotides are TGTGCCAGCAGCCAGGGACTAGTCGTAGATACGCAGTATTTT.

V is TRBV10-3 and J is TRBJ2-7; maybe TRBD1 (6 bases). Trimming shortened V by 6 bases and J by 0 bases, and 15 bases separated the two germline ends. This CDR3 region has 15 residues. Germline V lookup: CDR1 ENHRY, CDR2 SYGVKD. This CDR3 reads CAISNDRTSSYEQYF. The CDR3 DNA reads TGTGCCATCAGCAACGACAGGACAAGCTCCTACGAGCAGTACTTC.

This clone has only one observation. V is TRBV11-3 and J is TRBJ1-1; 9 bases map to TRBD1. Germline V gene sequence: CDR1 SGHNT, CDR2 YENEEA. The junction had 19 bases not matched to a gene; V was cut back by 0 bases and J by 5 bases. The CDR3 spans 20 residues. The CDR3 sequence is CASSLDKWDRVYGVRTEAFF. In DNA form, the CDR3 reads TGTGCCAGCAGCTTAGATAAATGGGACAGGGTATACGGAGTGCGGACTGAAGCTTTCTTT.

The chain recombines TRBV6-5 with TRBJ2-5; D gene uncertain. Trimming stripped 6 bases from V and 5 bases from J, with 13 bases between. The CDR3 contains 13 residues. The germline V gene encodes CDR1 MNHEY and CDR2 SVGAGI. The CDR3 here is CASSPYLRETQYF. In DNA form, the CDR3 reads TGTGCCAGCAGCCCATACCTCCGGGAGACCCAGTACTTC.

The chain links TRBV7-8 to TRBJ1-5, with D possibly matching TRBD1 (5 bases). The V and J ends lost 5 bases and 0 bases respectively, with 17 bases between them. CDR3 length: 17 residues. Per germline, CDR1 SGHVS and CDR2 FQNEAQ. The DNA of the CDR3 is TGTGCCAGCAGCACCCGGGGGTGGGACGATAGCAATCAGCCCCAGCATTTT. Its translation: CASSTRGWDDSNQPQHF.

This clone has only a few counts. The rearrangement links TRBV9 to TRBJ1-6; 8 nucleotides agree with TRBD1. The germline V gene has CDR1 SGDLS and CDR2 YYNGEE. V shed 6 bases and J 7 bases; nucleotides not matched to a gene: 9. This CDR3 is 15 amino acids long. CDR3 protein: CASTSVRQGNSPLHF. In DNA, the CDR3 is TGTGCCAGCACCTCAGTGAGACAGGGGAATTCACCCCTCCACTTT.

The rearrangement links TRBV10-3 to TRBJ1-2; the match to TRBD1 covers 8 bases. The germline gives CDR1 ENHRY, CDR2 SYGVKD. This CDR3 contains 18 residues. The ends lost 2 bases at V and 3 bases at J; junction bases unmatched: 14. CDR3 nucleotides: TGTGCCATCAGTGAGAGAAGGGACAGGTCGAAGATACACTATGGCTACACCTTC. This gives the protein CAISERRDRSKIHYGYTF.

This rearrangement joins TRBV19 to TRBJ1-5; maybe TRBD1 (6 bases). This CDR3 spans 15 amino acids. The ends were cut back, 1 base at V and 6 bases at J, with 13 bases in the middle. Germline V lookup: CDR1 LNHDA, CDR2 SQIVND (reference sequence). This CDR3 reads CASSIGDIGGQPQHF. The CDR3 region has the DNA TGTGCCAGTAGTATAGGGGACATTGGGGGTCAGCCCCAGCATTTT.